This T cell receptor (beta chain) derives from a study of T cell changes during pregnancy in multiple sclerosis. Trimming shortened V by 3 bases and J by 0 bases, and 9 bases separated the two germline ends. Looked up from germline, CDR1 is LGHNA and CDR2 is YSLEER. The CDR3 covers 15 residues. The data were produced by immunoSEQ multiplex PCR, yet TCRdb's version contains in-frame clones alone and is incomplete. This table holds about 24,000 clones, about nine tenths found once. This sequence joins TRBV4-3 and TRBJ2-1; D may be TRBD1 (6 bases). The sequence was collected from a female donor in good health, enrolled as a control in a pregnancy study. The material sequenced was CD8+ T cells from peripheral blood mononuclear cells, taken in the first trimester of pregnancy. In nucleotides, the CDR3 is TGCGCCAGCAGCCAGGACAGTGGCTCCTACAATGAGCAGTTCTTC. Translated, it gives CASSQDSGSYNEQFF.